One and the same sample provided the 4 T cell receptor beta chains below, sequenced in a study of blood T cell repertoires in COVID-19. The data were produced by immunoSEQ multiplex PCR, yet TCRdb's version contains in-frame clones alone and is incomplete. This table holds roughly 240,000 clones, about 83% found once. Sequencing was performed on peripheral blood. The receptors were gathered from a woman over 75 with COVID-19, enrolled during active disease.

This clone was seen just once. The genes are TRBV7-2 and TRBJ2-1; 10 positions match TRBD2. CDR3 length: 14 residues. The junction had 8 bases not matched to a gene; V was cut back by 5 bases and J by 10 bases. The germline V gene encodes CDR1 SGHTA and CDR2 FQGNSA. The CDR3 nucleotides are TGTGCCAGCAGCCCCAGCGGGGGGGTAGGGGAGCAGTTCTTC. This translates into CASSPSGGVGEQFF.

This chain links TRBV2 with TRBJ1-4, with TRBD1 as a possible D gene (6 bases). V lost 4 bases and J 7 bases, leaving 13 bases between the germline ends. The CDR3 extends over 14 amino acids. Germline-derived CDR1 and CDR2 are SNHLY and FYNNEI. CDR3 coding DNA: TGTGCCAGCAGTGTTACAGGGATACTTGAAAAACTGTTTTTT. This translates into CASSVTGILEKLFF.

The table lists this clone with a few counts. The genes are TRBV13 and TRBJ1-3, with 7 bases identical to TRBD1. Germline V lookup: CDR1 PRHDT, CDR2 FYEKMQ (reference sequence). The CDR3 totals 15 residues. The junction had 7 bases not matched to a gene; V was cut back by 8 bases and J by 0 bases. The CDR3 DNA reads TGTGCCAGCCGTCCTCAGGGGGTCTCTGGAAACACCATATATTTT. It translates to CASRPQGVSGNTIYF.

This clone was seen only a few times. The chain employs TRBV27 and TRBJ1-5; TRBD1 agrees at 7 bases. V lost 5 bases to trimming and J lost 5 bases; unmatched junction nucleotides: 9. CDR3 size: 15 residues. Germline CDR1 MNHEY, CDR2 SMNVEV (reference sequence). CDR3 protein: CASSPDRDRDQPQHF. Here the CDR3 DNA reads TGTGCCAGCAGTCCTGACAGGGATCGTGATCAGCCCCAGCATTTT.